The next 26 T cell receptor beta chains were all read from a single sample in a study of blood T cell repertoires in COVID-19. Data came from immunoSEQ multiplex PCR; TCRdb stores just in-frame clones and leaves some out. Here the sample spans around 700,000 clones, 85% to 90% being singletons. The sequenced material came from peripheral blood. These receptors were taken from a woman under 30 with acute or convalescent COVID-19.

V and J are TRBV29-1 and TRBJ2-3; D might be TRBD2 (6 bases). Germline CDR1 SQVTM, CDR2 ANQGSEA. CDR3 length: 15 amino acids. The ends were cut back, 1 base at V and 4 bases at J, with 15 bases in the middle. The CDR3 DNA reads TGCAGCGTTGAAGGAGTGGCCGGGACTTCAGATACGCAGTATTTT. Protein: CSVEGVAGTSDTQYF.

This chain uses TRBV10-3 with TRBJ1-2, with 10 bases matching TRBD1. This CDR3 spans 17 amino acids. CDR1 and CDR2 from the germline V gene are ENHRY and SYGVKD. V lost 6 bases to trimming and J lost 1 base; unmatched junction nucleotides: 11. The CDR3 sequence: CAISGPGQGTFNYGYTF. The CDR3 DNA reads TGTGCCATCAGCGGGCCGGGACAGGGGACGTTTAACTATGGCTACACCTTC.

The rearrangement uses TRBV3-1 (or the pseudogene TRBV3-2) and TRBJ1-2; D is perhaps TRBD1 (6 bases). CDR1 and CDR2 from the germline V gene are LGHDT and YNNKEL (reference sequence). The CDR3 is 16 amino acids. V gave up 0 bases and J gave up 6 bases, with 17 bases separating them. The CDR3 DNA sequence: TGTGCCAGCAGCCAAGAAGTTTTGCAGGGGTGGAATGGCTACACCTTC. Translation: CASSQEVLQGWNGYTF.

This chain links TRBV7-2 with TRBJ2-1, with D possibly TRBD2 on 5 matching bases. The V end lost 5 bases, the J end lost 6 bases, and 11 bases lay between the germline ends. CDR1 SGHTA and CDR2 FQGNSA come from the germline V gene. The CDR3 is made up of 13 amino acids. The CDR3 loop is CASSTRTSNEQFF. The CDR3 bases are TGTGCCAGCAGCACGCGGACTTCCAATGAGCAGTTCTTC.

This clone showed up just once. The chain links TRBV5-6 to TRBJ1-3; the D is unclear. The length of the CDR3 is 16 residues. CDR1 is SGHDT, CDR2 YYEEEE, per germline. V was pared by 4 bases and J by 0 bases, with 14 bases between. For the CDR3, the DNA is TGTGCCAGCAGCCTCCTGGGCCCGAGCTCTGGAAACACCATATATTTT. Protein sequence: CASSLLGPSSGNTIYF.

This chain connects TRBV2 to TRBJ1-6; 9 bases match TRBD1. This CDR3 is built from 13 residues. In germline, CDR1 is SNHLY, CDR2 FYNNEI. V lost 9 bases to trimming and J lost 7 bases; unmatched junction nucleotides: 4. The chain's CDR3 is CARGQGQNSPLHF. CDR3 in DNA: TGTGCCAGAGGACAGGGGCAAAATTCACCCCTCCACTTT.

This clone was counted between two and nine times. This chain links TRBV5-1 with TRBJ2-6, with 7 bases matching TRBD1. The J segment lost 2 bases and the V segment lost 2 bases, leaving 7 bases of the junction unmatched. In germline, CDR1 is SGHRS, CDR2 YFSETQ. This CDR3 is built from 17 residues. The CDR3 nucleotides read TGCGCCAGCAGCTTTTCGACAGGGCTTACTGGGGCCAACGTCCTGACTTTC. This sequence encodes CASSFSTGLTGANVLTF. The full variable domain, with the rest looked up from reference TRBV5-1 and TRBJ2-6, is KAGVTQTPRYLIKTRGQQVTLSCSPISGHRSVSWYQQTPGQGLQFLFEYFSETQRNKGNFPGRFSGRQFSNSRSEMNVSTLELGDSALYLCASSFSTGLTGANVLTFGAGSRLTVL.

About this clone itself: This specimen includes other DNA sequences encoding the same CDR3. The gene calls are TRBV5-1 and TRBJ1-2; perhaps TRBD1 as D (6 bases). Germline V gene lookup returns CDR1 SGHRS and CDR2 YFSETQ. This CDR3 is built from 16 residues. The V gene lost 0 bases and the J gene lost 2 bases, with 14 bases spanning the gap. CDR3 protein: CASSLGGTGSNYGYTF. The DNA for the CDR3 is TGCGCCAGCAGCTTGGGGGGAACAGGGTCCAACTATGGCTACACCTTC.

The chain joins TRBV9 to TRBJ1-1, with TRBD1 matching 10 bases. The ends lost 4 bases at V and 11 bases at J; junction bases unmatched: 11. The CDR3 is made up of 14 amino acids. Germline V gene lookup returns CDR1 SGDLS and CDR2 YYNGEE. CDR3 sequence: CASSHETGGWNAFF. The CDR3 bases are TGTGCCAGCAGCCATGAGACAGGGGGCTGGAATGCTTTCTTT. Filled out from reference TRBV9 and TRBJ1-1, the complete variable domain reads DSGVTQTPKHLITATGQRVTLRCSPRSGDLSVYWYQQSLDQGLQFLIQYYNGEERAKGNILERFSAQQFPDLHSELNLSSLELGDSALYFCASSHETGGWNAFFGQGTRLTVV.

The rearrangement links TRBV3-1 (or the pseudogene TRBV3-2) to TRBJ2-5; 7 bases line up with TRBD2. V trimming: 1 base; J trimming: 7 bases; junction bases outside the gene matches: 3. The germline V gene encodes CDR1 LGHDT and CDR2 YNNKEL (reference sequence). This CDR3 spans 13 amino acids. The CDR3 DNA reads as TGTGCCAGCAGCCAAGGACTAGCTGGGACCCAGTACTTC. It translates to CASSQGLAGTQYF.

The chain is built from TRBV5-1 and TRBJ1-2, with D hard to call. The V gene's germline CDR1 is SGHRS and CDR2 YFSETQ. V was trimmed by 0 bases and J by 0 bases, leaving 9 bases between them. There are 15 residues in the CDR3. This CDR3 reads CASSLVQSPNYGYTF. In DNA form, the CDR3 reads TGCGCCAGCAGCTTGGTCCAATCCCCTAACTATGGCTACACCTTC.

The rearrangement uses TRBV29-1 and TRBJ2-7; TRBD1 agrees at 7 bases. J was trimmed by 5 bases and V by 1 base; bases with no gene match: 5. CDR3 size: 13 residues. Looked up from germline, CDR1 is SQVTM and CDR2 is ANQGSEA. The CDR3 sequence: CSVEGGGSNEQYF. In nucleotides, the CDR3 is TGCAGCGTTGAAGGAGGGGGCTCGAACGAGCAGTACTTC.

V usage is TRBV24-1 and J usage is TRBJ1-2, with TRBD1 matching 12 bases. The germline CDR1 and CDR2 sequences are KGHDR and SFDVKD. The CDR3 has 14 amino acids. V gave up 7 bases and J gave up 2 bases; unmatched junction bases: 1. The CDR3 is CATRGTGGNYGYTF. CDR3 coding DNA: TGTGCCACCAGAGGGACAGGGGGCAACTATGGCTACACCTTC.

V is TRBV6-2 or TRBV6-3 and J is TRBJ2-7; 7 positions agree with TRBD1. V lost 5 bases and J lost 5; bases outside the gene matches: 12. The CDR3 has 15 residues. CDR1 is MNHEY and CDR2 is SVGEGT in the germline V gene. The CDR3 here is CASSTRQQGSDEQYF. The CDR3, as DNA: TGTGCCAGCAGTACACGACAACAGGGGTCGGACGAGCAGTACTTC.

The rearrangement joins TRBV18 to TRBJ1-5; 9 nucleotides line up with TRBD1. The ends lost 6 bases at V and 0 bases at J; junction bases unmatched: 24. The length of the CDR3 is 22 residues. Germline CDR1 is KGHSH and CDR2 is LQKENI. CDR3 sequence (DNA): TGTGCCAGCTCCCACCAGGGGAGTCCGGGACAGGGAGTCGTAGGTAGCAATCAGCCCCAGCATTTT. It translates to CASSHQGSPGQGVVGSNQPQHF.

The chain has TRBV3-1 (or the pseudogene TRBV3-2) and TRBJ2-3, with 12 nucleotides matching TRBD2. Germline values: CDR1 LGHDT, CDR2 YNNKEL (reference sequence). The CDR3 consists of 16 residues. V shed 4 bases and J 2 bases; nucleotides not matched to a gene: 4. The CDR3, as DNA: TGTGCCAGCAGCCGCACTAGCGGGGGGTCCACAGATACGCAGTATTTT. Translating it yields CASSRTSGGSTDTQYF.

This clone appeared a single time. The J gene is TRBJ1-6, the V gene TRBV6-6; D call uncertain. Germline lookup yields CDR1 MNHNY and CDR2 SVGAGI (reference sequence). Trimming pared 4 bases from V and 9 bases from J, leaving 16 bases between. CDR3 length: 15 amino acids. DNA of the CDR3: TGTGCCAGCAGTTCCCAGGAGGTACCCACTTCACCCCTCCACTTT. Translating gives CASSSQEVPTSPLHF.

Note on this clone: This CDR3 is also generated by other DNA sequences in the sample. This chain joins TRBV2 and TRBJ1-5; D is possibly TRBD1 (6 bases). The V gene's germline CDR1 is SNHLY and CDR2 FYNNEI. The CDR3 extends over 15 amino acids. V lost 3 bases and J lost 1, with 10 bases in between. The CDR3 DNA sequence: TGTGCCAGCAGTGACAGGGGCAGGAGCAATCAGCCCCAGCATTTT. As protein: CASSDRGRSNQPQHF.

The J gene is TRBJ1-2, the V gene TRBV6-5, with no clear D. The CDR3 consists of 15 residues. V was clipped by 0 bases and J by 4 bases, with 12 bases between them. CDR1 and CDR2 (germline): MNHEY, SVGAGI. CDR3 residues: CASSYSEAGTYGYTF. The CDR3 coding sequence is TGTGCCAGCAGTTACTCGGAGGCAGGCACCTATGGCTACACCTTC.

The chain couples TRBV6-5 to TRBJ1-1, with 7 bases that match TRBD1. Germline V CDR1 and CDR2: MNHEY, SVGAGI. V was clipped by 7 bases and J by 5 bases; unmatched bases: 7. The CDR3 consists of 13 residues. CDR3: CASTIPGGTEAFF. Written as DNA, the CDR3 is TGTGCCAGCACTATTCCAGGGGGTACTGAAGCTTTCTTT.

This clone was seen more than once but under ten times. This chain connects TRBV9 to TRBJ1-2; D is undetermined. The V gene's germline CDR1 is SGDLS and CDR2 YYNGEE. This CDR3 has 15 amino acids. The V and J ends lost 0 bases and 0 bases respectively, with 9 bases between them. CDR3 coding DNA: TGTGCCAGCAGCGTAGGGCGGGAAACTAACTATGGCTACACCTTC. This codes for CASSVGRETNYGYTF.

The chain has TRBV5-1 and TRBJ1-6; TRBD1 aligns across 9 bases. The germline V gene has CDR1 SGHRS and CDR2 YFSETQ. The CDR3 loop spans 15 amino acids. The J segment lost 7 bases and the V segment lost 0 bases, leaving 2 bases of the junction unmatched. CDR3 protein: CASSLEGTGNSPLHF. DNA for the CDR3: TGCGCCAGCAGCTTGGAAGGGACAGGGAATTCACCCCTCCACTTT.

This sequence joins TRBV19 and TRBJ2-3; 13 bases fit TRBD2. Germline CDR1 reads LNHDA; CDR2 reads SQIVND (reference sequence). Trimming at V came to 0 bases and at J to 6 bases, leaving 3 bases not matched to a gene. The CDR3 contains 16 residues. In DNA form, the CDR3 reads TGTGCCAGTAGTATAGATTTGACTAGCGGGGGGGATACGCAGTATTTT. Translating it yields CASSIDLTSGGDTQYF.

As for this clone: The identical CDR3 is also encoded by other nucleotide sequences in the sample. This sequence joins TRBV6-1 and TRBJ2-1; TRBD1 agrees at 12 bases. In germline, CDR1 is MNHNS, CDR2 SASEGT. The CDR3 contains 15 residues. Germline trimming cut 3 bases from V and 7 bases from J; bases unmatched to any gene: 4. CDR3 residues: CASSEGTGGRNEQFF. Here the CDR3 DNA reads TGTGCCAGCAGTGAGGGGACAGGGGGCAGGAATGAGCAGTTCTTC.

V is TRBV5-4 and J is TRBJ2-2; possible D gene TRBD1, 5 bases. Germline V gene data show CDR1 as SGHNT and CDR2 as YYREEE (reference sequence). The CDR3 has 13 amino acids. Trimming shortened V by 5 bases and J by 6 bases, and 11 bases separated the two germline ends. The CDR3 region has the DNA TGTGCCAGCAGACCAGGGTGGGCCGGGGAGCTGTTTTTT. Protein: CASRPGWAGELFF.

The chain is built from TRBV9 and TRBJ2-5; 12 nucleotides align to TRBD1. The length of the CDR3 is 16 residues. With 0 bases clipped from V and 5 bases from J, the junction kept 5 bases outside the gene matches. Germline values: CDR1 SGDLS, CDR2 YYNGEE. As DNA, the CDR3 is TGTGCCAGCAGCGTAGTCGGGACAGGGGGCGCGGAGACCCAGTACTTC. Translating gives CASSVVGTGGAETQYF. The variable domain in full, with the rest retrieved from reference TRBV9 and TRBJ2-5, is DSGVTQTPKHLITATGQRVTLRCSPRSGDLSVYWYQQSLDQGLQFLIQYYNGEERAKGNILERFSAQQFPDLHSELNLSSLELGDSALYFCASSVVGTGGAETQYFGPGTRLLVL.